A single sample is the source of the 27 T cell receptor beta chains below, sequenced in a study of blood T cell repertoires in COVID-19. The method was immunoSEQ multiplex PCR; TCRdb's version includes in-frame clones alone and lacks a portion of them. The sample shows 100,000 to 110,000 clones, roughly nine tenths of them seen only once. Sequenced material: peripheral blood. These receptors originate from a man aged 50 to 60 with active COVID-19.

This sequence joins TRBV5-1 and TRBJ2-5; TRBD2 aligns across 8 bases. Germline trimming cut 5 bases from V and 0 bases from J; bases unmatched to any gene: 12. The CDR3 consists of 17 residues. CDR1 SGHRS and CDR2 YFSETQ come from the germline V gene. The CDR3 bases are TGCGCCAGCAGTCCCCTAGTGCGCGGGGGGCACCAAGAGACCCAGTACTTC. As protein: CASSPLVRGGHQETQYF.

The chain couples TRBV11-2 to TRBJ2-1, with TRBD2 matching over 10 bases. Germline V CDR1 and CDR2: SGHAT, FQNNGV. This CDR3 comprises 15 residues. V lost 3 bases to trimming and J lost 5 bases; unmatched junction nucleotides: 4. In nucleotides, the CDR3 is TGTGCCAGCAGCTTCCTTGGACTAGCGGACAATGAGCAGTTCTTC. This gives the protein CASSFLGLADNEQFF.

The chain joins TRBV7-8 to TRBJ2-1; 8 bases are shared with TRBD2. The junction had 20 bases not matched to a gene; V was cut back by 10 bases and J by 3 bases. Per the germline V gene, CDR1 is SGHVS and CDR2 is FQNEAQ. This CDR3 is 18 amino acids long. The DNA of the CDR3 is TGTGCCACGGTGGGGGCGGGAGGTCTCTTGTTTAACTACAATGAGCAGTTCTTC. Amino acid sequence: CATVGAGGLLFNYNEQFF.

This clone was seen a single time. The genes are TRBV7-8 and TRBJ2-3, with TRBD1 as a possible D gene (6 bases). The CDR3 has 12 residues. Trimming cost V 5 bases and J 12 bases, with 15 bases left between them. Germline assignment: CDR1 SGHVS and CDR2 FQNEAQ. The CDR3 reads CASSLRTAHQYF. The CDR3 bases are TGTGCCAGCAGCCTTCGGACAGCACACCAGTATTTT. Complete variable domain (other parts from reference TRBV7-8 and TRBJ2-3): GAGVSQSPRYKVAKRGQDVALRCDPISGHVSLFWYQQALGQGPEFLTYFQNEAQLDKSGLPSDRFFAERPEGSVSTLKIQRTQQEDSAVYLCASSLRTAHQYFGPGTRLTVL.

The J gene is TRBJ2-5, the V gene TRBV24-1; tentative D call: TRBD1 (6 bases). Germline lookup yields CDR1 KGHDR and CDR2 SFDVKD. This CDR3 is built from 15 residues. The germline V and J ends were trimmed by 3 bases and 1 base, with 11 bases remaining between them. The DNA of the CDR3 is TGTGCCACCAGTGATCCCGGGACACCCCAAGAGACCCAGTACTTC. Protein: CATSDPGTPQETQYF.

CDR3 DNA sequence: TGTGCCAGCAGCTTAGGGTTGGGACAGGGGTGGAGGACCCTCCACTTT. This gives the protein CASSLGLGQGWRTLHF. The chain combines TRBV11-2 with TRBJ1-6, with 10 nucleotides matching TRBD1. After removal of 1 base from V and 14 bases from J, the junction contained 11 bases not matched to a gene. The CDR3 spans 16 residues. Per germline, CDR1 SGHAT and CDR2 FQNNGV. The full variable domain, rest sourced from reference TRBV11-2 and TRBJ1-6, is EAGVAQSPRYKIIEKRQSVAFWCNPISGHATLYWYQQILGQGPKLLIQFQNNGVVDDSQLPKDRFSAERLKGVDSTLKIQPAKLEDSAVYLCASSLGLGQGWRTLHFGNGTRLTVT.

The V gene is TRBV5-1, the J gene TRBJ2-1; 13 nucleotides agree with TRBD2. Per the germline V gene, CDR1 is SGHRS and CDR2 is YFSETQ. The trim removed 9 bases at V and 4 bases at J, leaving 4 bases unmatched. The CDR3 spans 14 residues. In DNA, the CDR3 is TGCGCCACCCGGACTAGCGGGGGTTACAATGAGCAGTTCTTC. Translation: CATRTSGGYNEQFF.

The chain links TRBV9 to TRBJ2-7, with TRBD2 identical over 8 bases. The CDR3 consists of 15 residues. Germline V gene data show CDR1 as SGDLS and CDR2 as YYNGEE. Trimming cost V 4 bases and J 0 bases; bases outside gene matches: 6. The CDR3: CASSPLAGSSYEQYF. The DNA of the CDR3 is TGTGCCAGCAGCCCCTTAGCGGGAAGCTCCTACGAGCAGTACTTC.

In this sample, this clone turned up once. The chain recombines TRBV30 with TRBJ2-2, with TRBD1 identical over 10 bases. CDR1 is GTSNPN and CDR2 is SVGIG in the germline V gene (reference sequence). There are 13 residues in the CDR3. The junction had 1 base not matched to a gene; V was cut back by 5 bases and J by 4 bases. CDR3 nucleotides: TGTGCCTGGGGACAGGGGGGCACCGGGGAGCTGTTTTTT. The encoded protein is CAWGQGGTGELFF.

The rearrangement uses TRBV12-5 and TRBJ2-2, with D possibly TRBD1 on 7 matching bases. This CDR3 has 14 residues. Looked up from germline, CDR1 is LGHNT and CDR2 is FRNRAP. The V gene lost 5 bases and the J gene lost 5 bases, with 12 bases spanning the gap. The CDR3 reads CASGRGTATGELFF. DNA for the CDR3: TGTGCTAGTGGTCGCGGGACAGCTACCGGGGAGCTGTTTTTT.

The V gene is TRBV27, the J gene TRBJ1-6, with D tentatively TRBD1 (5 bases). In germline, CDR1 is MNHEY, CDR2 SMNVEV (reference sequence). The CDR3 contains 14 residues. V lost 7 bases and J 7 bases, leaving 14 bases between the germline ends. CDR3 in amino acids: CASTHDSVNSPLHF. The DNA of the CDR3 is TGTGCCAGCACCCATGACAGTGTAAATTCACCCCTCCACTTT.

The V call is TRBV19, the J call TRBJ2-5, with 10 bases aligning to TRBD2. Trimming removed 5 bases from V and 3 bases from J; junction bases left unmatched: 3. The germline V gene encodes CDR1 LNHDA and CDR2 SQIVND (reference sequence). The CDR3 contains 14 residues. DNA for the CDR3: TGTGCCAGTAGTCCTAGCGGGAGCGAAGAGACCCAGTACTTC. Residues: CASSPSGSEETQYF.

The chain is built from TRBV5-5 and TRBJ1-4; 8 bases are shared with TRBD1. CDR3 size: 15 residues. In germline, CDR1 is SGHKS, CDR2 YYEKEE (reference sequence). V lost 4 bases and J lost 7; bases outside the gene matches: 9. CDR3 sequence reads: CASSVGAGGVEKLFF. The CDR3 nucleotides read TGTGCCAGCAGCGTTGGAGCAGGGGGCGTTGAAAAACTGTTTTTT.

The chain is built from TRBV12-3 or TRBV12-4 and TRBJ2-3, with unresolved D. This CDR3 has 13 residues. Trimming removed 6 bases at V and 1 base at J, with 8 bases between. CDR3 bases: TGTGCCAGCAGCCCCCGCGGCACAGATACGCAGTATTTT. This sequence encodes CASSPRGTDTQYF.

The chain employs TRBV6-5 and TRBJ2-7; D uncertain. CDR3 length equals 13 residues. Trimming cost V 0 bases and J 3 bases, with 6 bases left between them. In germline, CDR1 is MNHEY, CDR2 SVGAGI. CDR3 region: CASSYSNSYEQYV. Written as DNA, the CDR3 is TGTGCCAGCAGTTACTCGAATAGCTACGAGCAGTACGTC.

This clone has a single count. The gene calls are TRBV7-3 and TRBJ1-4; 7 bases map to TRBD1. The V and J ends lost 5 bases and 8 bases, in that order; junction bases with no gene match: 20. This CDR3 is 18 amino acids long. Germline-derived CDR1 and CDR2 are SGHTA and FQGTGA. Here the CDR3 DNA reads TGTGCCAGCAGCCCCCAGGAGGGGGCTCATGGGGGGAAGGAAAAACTGTTTTTT. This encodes CASSPQEGAHGGKEKLFF.

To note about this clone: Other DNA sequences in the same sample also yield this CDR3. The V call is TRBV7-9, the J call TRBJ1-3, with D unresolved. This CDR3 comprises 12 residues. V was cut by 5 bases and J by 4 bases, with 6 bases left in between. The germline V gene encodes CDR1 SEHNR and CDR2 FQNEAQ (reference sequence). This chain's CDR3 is CASSPPGNTIYF. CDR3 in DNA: TGTGCCAGCAGCCCTCCGGGAAACACCATATATTTT.

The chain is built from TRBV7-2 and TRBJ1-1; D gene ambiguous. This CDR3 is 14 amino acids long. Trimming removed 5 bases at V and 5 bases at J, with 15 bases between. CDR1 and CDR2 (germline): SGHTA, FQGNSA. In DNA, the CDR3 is TGTGCCAGCAGCCCATCTCCGGCGGGGACTGAAGCTTTCTTT. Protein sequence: CASSPSPAGTEAFF.

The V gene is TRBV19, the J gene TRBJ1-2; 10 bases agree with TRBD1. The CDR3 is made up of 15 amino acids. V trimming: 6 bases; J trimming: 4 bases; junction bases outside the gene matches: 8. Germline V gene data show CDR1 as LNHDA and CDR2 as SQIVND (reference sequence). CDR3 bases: TGTGCCAGTAGCCATATCGACAGGGGGCCCTATGGCTACACCTTC. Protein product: CASSHIDRGPYGYTF.

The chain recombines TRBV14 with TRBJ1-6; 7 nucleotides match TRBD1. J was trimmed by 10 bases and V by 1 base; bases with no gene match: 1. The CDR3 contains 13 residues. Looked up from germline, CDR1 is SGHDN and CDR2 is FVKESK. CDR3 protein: CASSQAGGSPLHF. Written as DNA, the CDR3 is TGTGCCAGCAGCCAAGCAGGGGGGTCACCCCTCCACTTT. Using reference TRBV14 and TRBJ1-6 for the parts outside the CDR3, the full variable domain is EAGVTQFPSHSVIEKGQTVTLRCDPISGHDNLYWYRRVMGKEIKFLLHFVKESKQDESGMPNNRFLAERTGGTYSTLKVQPAELEDSGVYFCASSQAGGSPLHFGNGTRLTVT.

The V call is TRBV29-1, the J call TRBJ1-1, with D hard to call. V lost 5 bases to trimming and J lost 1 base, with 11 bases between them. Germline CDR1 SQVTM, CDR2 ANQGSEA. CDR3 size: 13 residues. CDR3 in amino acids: CSVRGIRNTEAFF. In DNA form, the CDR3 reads TGCAGCGTTCGAGGGATCAGGAACACTGAAGCTTTCTTT.

Here the CDR3 reads CASSSGTGSSGYTF. In DNA, the CDR3 is TGTGCCAGTAGTAGCGGGACAGGGTCGAGTGGCTACACCTTC. The V gene is TRBV19, the J gene TRBJ1-2; 9 bases are a match to TRBD1. The V segment lost 4 bases and the J segment 7 bases; nucleotides outside the gene matches: 7. This CDR3 region has 14 residues. Germline V lookup: CDR1 LNHDA, CDR2 SQIVND (reference sequence).

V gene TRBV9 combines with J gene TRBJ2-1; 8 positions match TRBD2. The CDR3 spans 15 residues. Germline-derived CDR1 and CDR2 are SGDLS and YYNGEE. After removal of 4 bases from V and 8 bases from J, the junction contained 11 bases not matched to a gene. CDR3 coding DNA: TGTGCCAGCAGCTTCCGACTAGCGCCCGAGGATGAGCAGTTCTTC. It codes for CASSFRLAPEDEQFF. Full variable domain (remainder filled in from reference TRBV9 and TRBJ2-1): DSGVTQTPKHLITATGQRVTLRCSPRSGDLSVYWYQQSLDQGLQFLIQYYNGEERAKGNILERFSAQQFPDLHSELNLSSLELGDSALYFCASSFRLAPEDEQFFGPGTRLTVL.

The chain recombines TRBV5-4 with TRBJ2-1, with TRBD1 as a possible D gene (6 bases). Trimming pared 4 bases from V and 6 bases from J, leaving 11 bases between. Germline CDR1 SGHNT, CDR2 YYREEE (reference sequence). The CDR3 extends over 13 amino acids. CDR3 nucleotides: TGTGCCAGCAGCCCCACAGGGACCAATGAGCAGTTCTTC. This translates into CASSPTGTNEQFF.

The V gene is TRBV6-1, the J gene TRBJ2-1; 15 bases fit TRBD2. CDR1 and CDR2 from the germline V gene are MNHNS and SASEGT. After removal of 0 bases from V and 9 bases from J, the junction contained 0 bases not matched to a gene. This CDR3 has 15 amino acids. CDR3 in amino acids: CASSEAGLAGGEQFF. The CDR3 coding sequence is TGTGCCAGCAGTGAAGCGGGACTAGCGGGAGGTGAGCAGTTCTTC.

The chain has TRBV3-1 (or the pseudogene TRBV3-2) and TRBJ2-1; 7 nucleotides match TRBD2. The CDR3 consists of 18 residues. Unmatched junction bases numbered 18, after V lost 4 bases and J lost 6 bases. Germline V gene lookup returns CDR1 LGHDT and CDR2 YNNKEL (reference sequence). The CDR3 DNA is TGTGCCAGCAGCCTAAGTCTACGGGGGGTCCCCCAGGCCAATGAGCAGTTCTTC. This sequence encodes CASSLSLRGVPQANEQFF.

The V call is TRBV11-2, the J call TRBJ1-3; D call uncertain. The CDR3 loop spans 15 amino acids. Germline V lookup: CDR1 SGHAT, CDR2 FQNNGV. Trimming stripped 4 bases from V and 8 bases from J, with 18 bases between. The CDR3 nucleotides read TGTGCCAGCAGCTCAGCCTTCGGGGTTGGGGACACCATATATTTT. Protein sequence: CASSSAFGVGDTIYF. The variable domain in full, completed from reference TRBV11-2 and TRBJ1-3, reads EAGVAQSPRYKIIEKRQSVAFWCNPISGHATLYWYQQILGQGPKLLIQFQNNGVVDDSQLPKDRFSAERLKGVDSTLKIQPAKLEDSAVYLCASSSAFGVGDTIYFGEGSWLTVV.